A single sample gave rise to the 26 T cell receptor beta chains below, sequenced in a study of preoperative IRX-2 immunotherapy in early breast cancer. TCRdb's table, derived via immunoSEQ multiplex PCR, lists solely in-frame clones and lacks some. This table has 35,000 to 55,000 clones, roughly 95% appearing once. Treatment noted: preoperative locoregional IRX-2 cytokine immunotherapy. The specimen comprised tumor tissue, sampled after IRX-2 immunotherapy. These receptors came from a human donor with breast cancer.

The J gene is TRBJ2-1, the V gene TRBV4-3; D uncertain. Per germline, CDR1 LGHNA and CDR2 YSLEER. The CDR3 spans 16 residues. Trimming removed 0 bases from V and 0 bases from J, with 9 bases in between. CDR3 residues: CASSQDWQSSYNEQFF. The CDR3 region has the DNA TGCGCCAGCAGCCAAGATTGGCAGAGCTCCTACAATGAGCAGTTCTTC.

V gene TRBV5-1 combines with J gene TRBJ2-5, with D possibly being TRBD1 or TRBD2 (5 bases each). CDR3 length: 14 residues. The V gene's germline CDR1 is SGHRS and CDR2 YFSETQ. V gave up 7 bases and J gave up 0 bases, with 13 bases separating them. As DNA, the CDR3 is TGCGCCAGCGGGGACGGGCAGTACCAAGAGACCCAGTACTTC. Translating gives CASGDGQYQETQYF.

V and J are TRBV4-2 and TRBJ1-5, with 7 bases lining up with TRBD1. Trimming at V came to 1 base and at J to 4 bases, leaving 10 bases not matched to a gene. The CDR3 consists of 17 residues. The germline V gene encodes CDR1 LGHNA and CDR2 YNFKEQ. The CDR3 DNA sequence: TGTGCCAGCAGCCAAGGCGGGACAGCTACCCTAAATCAGCCCCAGCATTTT. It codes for CASSQGGTATLNQPQHF.

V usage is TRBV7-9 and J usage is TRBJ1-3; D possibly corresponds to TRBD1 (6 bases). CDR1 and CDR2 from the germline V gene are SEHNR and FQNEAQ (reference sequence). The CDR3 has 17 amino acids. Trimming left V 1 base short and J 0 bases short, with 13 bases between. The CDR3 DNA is TGTGCCAGCAGCTTAGGTACACAGGGTGGCTCTGGAAACACCATATATTTT. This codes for CASSLGTQGGSGNTIYF.

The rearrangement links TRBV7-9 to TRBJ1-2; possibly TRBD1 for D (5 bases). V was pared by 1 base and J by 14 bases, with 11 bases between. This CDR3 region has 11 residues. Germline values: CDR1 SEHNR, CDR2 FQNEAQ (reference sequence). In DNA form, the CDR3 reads TGTGCCAGCAGCTTAGGGTCAGGGTCAACCTTC. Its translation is CASSLGSGSTF.

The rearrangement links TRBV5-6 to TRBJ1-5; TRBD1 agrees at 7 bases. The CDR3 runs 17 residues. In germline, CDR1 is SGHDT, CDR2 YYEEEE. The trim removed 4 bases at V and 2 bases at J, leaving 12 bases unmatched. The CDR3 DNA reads TGTGCCAGCAGCCAGGGGGGGGGCGCGGGAGGCAATCAGCCCCAGCATTTT. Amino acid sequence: CASSQGGGAGGNQPQHF.

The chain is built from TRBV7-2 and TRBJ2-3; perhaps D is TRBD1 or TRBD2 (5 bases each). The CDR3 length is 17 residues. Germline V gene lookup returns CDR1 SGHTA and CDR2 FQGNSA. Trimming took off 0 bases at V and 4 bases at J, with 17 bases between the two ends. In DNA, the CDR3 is TGTGCCAGCAGCTTAGCCGGAATCGGGGCGCGGGCAGATACGCAGTATTTT. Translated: CASSLAGIGARADTQYF.

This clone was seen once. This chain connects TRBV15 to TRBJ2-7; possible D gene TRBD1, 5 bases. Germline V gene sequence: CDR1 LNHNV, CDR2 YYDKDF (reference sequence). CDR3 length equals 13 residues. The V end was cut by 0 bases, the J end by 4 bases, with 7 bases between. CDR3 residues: CATSRDRDYEQYF. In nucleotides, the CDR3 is TGTGCCACCAGCAGAGACAGGGATTACGAGCAGTACTTC.

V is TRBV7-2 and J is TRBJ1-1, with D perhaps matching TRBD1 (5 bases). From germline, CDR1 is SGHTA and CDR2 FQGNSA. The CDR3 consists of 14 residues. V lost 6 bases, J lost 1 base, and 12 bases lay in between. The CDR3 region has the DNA TGTGCCAGCAGGCCAGGGTGGGGGAACACTGAAGCTTTCTTT. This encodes CASRPGWGNTEAFF.

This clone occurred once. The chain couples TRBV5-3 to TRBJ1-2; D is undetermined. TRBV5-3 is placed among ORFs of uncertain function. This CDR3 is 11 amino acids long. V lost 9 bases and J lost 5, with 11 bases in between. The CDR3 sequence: CAKTPAYGYTF. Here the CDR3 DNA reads TGTGCCAAGACACCGGCGTATGGCTACACCTTC.

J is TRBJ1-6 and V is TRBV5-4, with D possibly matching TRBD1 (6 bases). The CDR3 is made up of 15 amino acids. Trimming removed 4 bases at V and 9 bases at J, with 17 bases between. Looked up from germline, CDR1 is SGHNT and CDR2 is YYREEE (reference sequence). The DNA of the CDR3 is TGTGCCAGCAGCCGCGTGGGGGGCGCCGGTTCACCCCTCCACTTT. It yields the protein CASSRVGGAGSPLHF.

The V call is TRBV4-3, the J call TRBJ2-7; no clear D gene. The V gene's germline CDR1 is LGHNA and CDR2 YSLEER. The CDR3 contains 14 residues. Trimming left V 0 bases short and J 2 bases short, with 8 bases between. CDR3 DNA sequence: TGCGCCAGCAGCCAAGATCAGCGCGCCTACGAGCAGTACTTC. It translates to CASSQDQRAYEQYF.

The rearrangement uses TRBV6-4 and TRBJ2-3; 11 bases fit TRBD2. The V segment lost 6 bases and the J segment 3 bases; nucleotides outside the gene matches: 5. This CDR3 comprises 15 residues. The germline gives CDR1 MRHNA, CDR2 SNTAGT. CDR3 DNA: TGTGCCAGCAGCCTCGGGACTAGCGGAACAGATACGCAGTATTTT. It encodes CASSLGTSGTDTQYF.

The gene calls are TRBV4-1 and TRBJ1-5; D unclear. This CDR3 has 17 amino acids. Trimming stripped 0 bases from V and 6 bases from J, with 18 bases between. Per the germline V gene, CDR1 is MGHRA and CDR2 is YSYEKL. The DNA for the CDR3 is TGCGCCAGCAGCCAAGAGACCGGGAGAAATACGGGTCAGCCCCAGCATTTT. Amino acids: CASSQETGRNTGQPQHF.

Here the CDR3 reads CASNYGGVTDTQYF. The CDR3 nucleotides are TGTGCCAGCAATTACGGGGGCGTCACAGATACGCAGTATTTT. This chain connects TRBV2 to TRBJ2-3, with D perhaps assigned TRBD1 or TRBD2 (6 bases each). Looked up from germline, CDR1 is SNHLY and CDR2 is FYNNEI. The CDR3 covers 14 residues. Trimming took off 7 bases at V and 2 bases at J, with 13 bases between the two ends.

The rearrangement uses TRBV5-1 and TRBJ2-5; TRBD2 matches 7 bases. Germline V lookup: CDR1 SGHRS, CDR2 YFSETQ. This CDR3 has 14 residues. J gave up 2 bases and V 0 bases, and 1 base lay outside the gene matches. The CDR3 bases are TGCGCCAGCAGCTTGGCTAGCGGTCAAGAGACCCAGTACTTC. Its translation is CASSLASGQETQYF.

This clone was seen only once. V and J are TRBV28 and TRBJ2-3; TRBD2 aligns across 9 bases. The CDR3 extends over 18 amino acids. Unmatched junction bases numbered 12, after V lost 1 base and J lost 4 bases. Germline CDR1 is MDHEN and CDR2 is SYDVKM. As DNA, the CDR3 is TGTGCCAGCAGTTTATCCCCGGGTCTAGCGGGGTCCCCAGATACGCAGTATTTT. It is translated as CASSLSPGLAGSPDTQYF.

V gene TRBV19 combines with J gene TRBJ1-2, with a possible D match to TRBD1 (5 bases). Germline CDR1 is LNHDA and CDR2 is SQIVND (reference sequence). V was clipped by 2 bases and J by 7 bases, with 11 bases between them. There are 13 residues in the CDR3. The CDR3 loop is CASSIQGVGGYTF. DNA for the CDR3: TGTGCCAGTAGTATACAGGGAGTTGGTGGCTACACCTTC.

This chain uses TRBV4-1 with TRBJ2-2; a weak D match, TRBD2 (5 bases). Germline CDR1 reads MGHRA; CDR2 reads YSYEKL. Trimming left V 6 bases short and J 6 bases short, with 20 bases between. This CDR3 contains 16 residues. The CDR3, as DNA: TGCGCCAGCAGGTCGAGGGCAACGAATGGCGCCGGGGAGCTGTTTTTT. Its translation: CASRSRATNGAGELFF.

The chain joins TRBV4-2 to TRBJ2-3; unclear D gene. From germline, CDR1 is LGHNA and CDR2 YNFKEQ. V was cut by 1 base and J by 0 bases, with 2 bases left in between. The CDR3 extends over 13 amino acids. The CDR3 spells CASSQGSTDTQYF. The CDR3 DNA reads TGTGCCAGCAGCCAAGGTAGCACAGATACGCAGTATTTT.

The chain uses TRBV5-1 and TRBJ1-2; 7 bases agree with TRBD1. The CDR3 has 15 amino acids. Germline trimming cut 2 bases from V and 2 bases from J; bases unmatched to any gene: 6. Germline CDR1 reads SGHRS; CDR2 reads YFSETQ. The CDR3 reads CASSLRQGRNYGYTF. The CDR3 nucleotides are TGCGCCAGCAGCTTACGACAGGGTCGGAACTATGGCTACACCTTC.

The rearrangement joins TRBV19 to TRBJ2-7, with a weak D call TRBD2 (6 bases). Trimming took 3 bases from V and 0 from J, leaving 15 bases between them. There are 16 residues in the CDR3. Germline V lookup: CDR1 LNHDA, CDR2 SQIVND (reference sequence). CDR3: CASSIAPLAHSYEQYF. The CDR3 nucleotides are TGTGCCAGTAGTATTGCTCCGCTAGCGCACTCCTACGAGCAGTACTTC.

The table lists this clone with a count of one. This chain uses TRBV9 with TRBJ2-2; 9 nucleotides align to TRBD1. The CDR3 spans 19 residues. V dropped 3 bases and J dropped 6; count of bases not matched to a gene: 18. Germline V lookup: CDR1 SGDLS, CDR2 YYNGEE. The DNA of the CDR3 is TGTGCCAGCAGCGCACCATACGTGACAGGGGGTAGATACGCCGGGGAGCTGTTTTTT. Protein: CASSAPYVTGGRYAGELFF.

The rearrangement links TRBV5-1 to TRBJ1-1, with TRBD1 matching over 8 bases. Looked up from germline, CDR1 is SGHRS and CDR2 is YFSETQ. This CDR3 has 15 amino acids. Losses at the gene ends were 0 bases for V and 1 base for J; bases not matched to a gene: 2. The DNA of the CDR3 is TGCGCCAGCAGCTTGGGGACAGGGTCGAACACTGAAGCTTTCTTT. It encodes CASSLGTGSNTEAFF.

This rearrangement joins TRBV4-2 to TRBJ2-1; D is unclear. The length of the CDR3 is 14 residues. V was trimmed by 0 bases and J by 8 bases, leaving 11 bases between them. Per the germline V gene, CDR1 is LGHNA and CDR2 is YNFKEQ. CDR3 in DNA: TGTGCCAGCAGCCAAGATTCGTGGGTCGATGAGCAGTTCTTC. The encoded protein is CASSQDSWVDEQFF.

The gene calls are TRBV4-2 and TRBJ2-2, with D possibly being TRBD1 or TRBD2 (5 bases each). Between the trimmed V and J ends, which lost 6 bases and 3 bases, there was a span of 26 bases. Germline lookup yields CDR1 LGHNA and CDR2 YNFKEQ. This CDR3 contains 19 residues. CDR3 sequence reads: CASRPLVGPTSYYTGELFF. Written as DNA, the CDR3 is TGTGCCAGCAGACCCCTTGTGGGACCCACTTCTTACTACACCGGGGAGCTGTTTTTT.